This TCR beta chain was observed in a study of blood T cell repertoires in COVID-19. Whole-study context: Both acute and convalescent COVID-19 samples were obtained from the United States, Italy and Spain.

Sequenced by immunoSEQ multiplex PCR; TCRdb stores in-frame clones only, minus some. The sample has 250,000 to 300,000 clones, around 81% seen once. The CDR3 contains 14 residues. Germline loops: CDR1 LNHDA, CDR2 SQIVND (reference sequence). Trimming took 2 bases from V and 5 from J, leaving 12 bases between them. This receptor was taken from a woman in her sixties with active or convalescent COVID-19. Input material: peripheral blood. The chain joins TRBV19 to TRBJ2-5, with D possibly TRBD1 on 5 matching bases. This CDR3 reads CASSIIQGWETQYF. CDR3 sequence (DNA): TGTGCCAGTAGTATAATCCAGGGCTGGGAGACCCAGTACTTC.